This note documents a single T cell receptor beta chain sequence. Its antigen is not known. The sample is drawn from a study of CD8 T cells in ankylosing spondylitis. Overall study results and limits: Disease-linked clones reportedly showed significant enrichment in matched ankylosing spondylitis synovial fluid. With a CD8+ phenotype, disease-linked clones were relatively rare in peripheral blood.

The CDR3 has 15 residues. Germline assignment: CDR1 LNHDA and CDR2 SQIVND (reference sequence). The J segment lost 4 bases and the V segment lost 3 bases, leaving 6 bases of the junction unmatched. A quantitative 5'-RACE method, one with molecular barcodes, was used to make TCR beta libraries. TCRdb called the 5' RACE reads again in MiXCR, with one record for every CDR3 protein. Among about 160,000 distinct CDR3 sequences listed, around 19% were seen once. The TCR was taken from a male donor with ankylosing spondylitis or in good health (not recorded which). The chain combines TRBV19 with TRBJ2-4, with 7 positions matching TRBD1. The sequenced sample consisted of blood, either unsorted or a sorted T cell fraction (not recorded which). The CDR3 region is CASSISGTAKNIQYF. The CDR3 DNA follows: TGTGCCAGTAGTATTTCCGGGACAGCGAAAAACATTCAGTACTTC. Combining the CDR3 with reference TRBV19 and TRBJ2-4 gives the whole variable domain DGGITQSPKYLFRKEGQNVTLSCEQNLNHDAMYWYRQDPGQGLRLIYYSQIVNDFQKGDIAEGYSVSREKKESFPLTVTSAQKNPTAFYLCASSISGTAKNIQYFGAGTRLSVL.